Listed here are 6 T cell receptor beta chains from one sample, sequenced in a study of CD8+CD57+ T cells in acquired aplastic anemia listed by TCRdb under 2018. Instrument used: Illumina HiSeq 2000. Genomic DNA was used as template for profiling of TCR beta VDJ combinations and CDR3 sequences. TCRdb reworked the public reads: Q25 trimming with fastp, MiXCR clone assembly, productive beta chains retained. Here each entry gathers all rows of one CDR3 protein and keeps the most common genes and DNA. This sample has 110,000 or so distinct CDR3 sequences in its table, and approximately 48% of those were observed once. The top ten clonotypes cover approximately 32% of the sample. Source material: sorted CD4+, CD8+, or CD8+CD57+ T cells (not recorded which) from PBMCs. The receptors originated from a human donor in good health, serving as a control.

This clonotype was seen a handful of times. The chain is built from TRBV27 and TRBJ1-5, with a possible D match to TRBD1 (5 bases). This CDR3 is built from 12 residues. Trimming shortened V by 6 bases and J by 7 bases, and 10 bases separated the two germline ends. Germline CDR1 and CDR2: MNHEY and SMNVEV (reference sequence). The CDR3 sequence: CASRGVGQPQHF. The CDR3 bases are TGTGCCAGCAGGGGGGTAGGCCAGCCCCAGCATTTT.

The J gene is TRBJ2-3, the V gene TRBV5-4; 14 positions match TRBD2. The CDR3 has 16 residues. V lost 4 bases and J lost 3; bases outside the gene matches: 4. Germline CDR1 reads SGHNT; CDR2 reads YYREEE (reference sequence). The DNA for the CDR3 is TGTGCCAGCAGCCCGACTAGCGGGGGGGCGACAGATACGCAGTATTTT. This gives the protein CASSPTSGGATDTQYF.

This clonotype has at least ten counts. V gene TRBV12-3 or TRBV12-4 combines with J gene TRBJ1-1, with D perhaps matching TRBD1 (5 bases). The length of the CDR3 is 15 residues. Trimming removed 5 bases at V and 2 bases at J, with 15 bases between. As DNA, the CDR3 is TGTGCCAGCAGTCACCGACAGTCCGCAAACACTGAAGCTTTCTTT. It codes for CASSHRQSANTEAFF.

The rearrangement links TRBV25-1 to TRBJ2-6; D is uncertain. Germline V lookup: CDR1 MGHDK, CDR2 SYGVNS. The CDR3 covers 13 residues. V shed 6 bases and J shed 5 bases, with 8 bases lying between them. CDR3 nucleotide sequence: TGTGCCAGCAGCGTAGGTTGGGCCAACGTCCTGACTTTC. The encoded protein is CASSVGWANVLTF.

DNA for the CDR3: TGTGCCATCAGATCCTCGGGGGGAGATGGCGCTTTCTTT. It codes for CAIRSSGGDGAFF. The chain combines TRBV10-3 with TRBJ1-1; possibly TRBD1 for D (5 bases). Germline CDR1 and CDR2: ENHRY and SYGVKD. The CDR3 is 13 residues long. V lost 6 bases and J 11 bases, leaving 19 bases between the germline ends.

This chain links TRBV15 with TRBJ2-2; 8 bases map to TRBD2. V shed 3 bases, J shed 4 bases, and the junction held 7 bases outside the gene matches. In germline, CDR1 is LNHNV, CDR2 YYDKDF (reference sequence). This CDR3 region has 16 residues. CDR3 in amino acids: CATSREREQVTGELFF. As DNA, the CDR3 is TGTGCCACCAGCAGGGAGCGGGAGCAGGTCACCGGGGAGCTGTTTTTT.